The source of this T cell receptor (beta chain) is a study of T cell responses to AZD1222 COVID-19 vaccine (dated by TCRdb to 2020 to 2023). As for the study more broadly: Because spike-specific TCR depth and breadth did not differ between the two schedules, AZD1222 recipients who got a second dose at roughly 4 weeks were pooled with those who got a second dose at roughly 12 weeks. TCR sequencing covered fewer than 250 trial participants: around 210 given two doses of AZD1222 and about 26 given two doses of MenACWY control vaccine. Trial participants were enrolled by age into 18-55, 56-69 and 70-plus year subgroups, with around 150, 28 and 57 TCR-sequenced participants respectively.

The CDR3 regions of human TCRbeta chains were analyzed by immunosequencing. For the original study's pipeline: TCRs in the repertoires were matched against a reference library of SARS-CoV-2-specific TCRs that had been generated with the MIRA antigen-specificity platform. Breadth meant the fraction of unique TCRs that were SARS-CoV-2-associated, whereas depth meant the fraction of total T cells that were SARS-CoV-2-associated. Using the MIRA data, every spike-specific TCR was mapped to the spike region that the TCR reacted to and assigned to either a CD4 or a CD8 class. Log10-transformed breadth and depth values were compared by one-way ANOVA with Sidak's multiple comparisons tests. What TCRdb holds here is the immuneACCESS table cut down to in-frame rearrangements. Part of the clones is not present; checked against another copy, under half of the missing clones reflect an unresolved V gene, and the others are unexplained. V and J calls and clone size come straight from that table; D and trimming were deduced from the DNA. For this sample the table gives 120,000 or so clones, of which 75% to 95% were detected only once. Clones ranked in the top ten supply more than 6% of the sample.

About this clone: This receptor's antigen is unknown. It has no much larger one-base neighbor in the sample; base qualities were not kept.

This specimen's time point label, per the study, means: baseline before first vaccination. Vaccinee samples were obtained from the UK trials COV001 and COV002, which included a single-blind randomized controlled phase 2/3 trial of AZD1222 (ChAdOx1 nCoV-19) in healthy adults. For TCRbeta chain sequencing, PBMC samples were collected from trial participants at day 0 and at day 28 after the second dose. Broader findings and caveats from the paper: In the small 56-69-year group, the increase in depth fell short of significance, most likely because of low power. The whole spike protein was spanned by vaccine-associated CD4 TCRs, and dominant responses were seen in regions 160-218 and 743-854. After two AZD1222 doses, spike-specific TCR breadth and depth were significantly higher than at day 0 and than in MenACWY recipients. No day 14 peak-response samples were available, so repertoires were characterized only after the peak T cell response. Reportedly, almost half of the unique spike-specific TCRs recognized epitopes lying outside the regions that are mutated in the B.1.351 and B.1.1.7 variants. Only five to seven AZD1222 recipients were SARS-CoV-2 seropositive at baseline, limiting conclusions about previously exposed vaccinees. Most participants were white British and females outnumbered males, and the authors suggested that clonal diversity may have been underestimated.

The germline ends are 26 bases apart after V is trimmed by 4 bases and J by 4 bases. CDR1 and CDR2, per the germline V gene, are MNHNS and SASEGT. The CDR3 measures 19 amino acids from cysteine to phenylalanine. CDR3 DNA is the only sequence kept; it has 57 bases, read in frame from the first base. Recombination connected TRBV6-1 to TRBJ1-5, with TRBD1 perhaps the D gene, on 6 matching bases. Sequencing used peripheral blood, obtained on day 0 of AZD1222 vaccination. The sequence came from an adult in good health. The DNA is as follows: TGTGCCAGCAGTGGGACCCGTCGTTCCCTACAGGGAATTAATCAGCCCCAGCATTTT. Its coded protein is CASSGTRRSLQGINQPQHF.